The clone carrying this T cell receptor beta chain turned up a few times. What it recognizes is unknown. The length of the CDR3 is 14 residues. V lost 4 bases, J lost 0 bases, and 9 bases lay in between. Looked up from germline, CDR1 is SGHAT and CDR2 is FQNNGV. MiXCR was run by TCRdb on the 5' RACE reads, yielding one entry per CDR3 protein. In the table there are some 64,000 distinct CDR3 sequences, less than 9.5% of which are singletons. The data belong to a study of T-cell memory formation after mild COVID-19. As for the study in general: Each donor largely had its own TCR clusters.

Study-level findings and limits: The study found balanced CD4/CD8 in clones contracting day 15 to 85 and a CD4+ lean in later expanders.

The V gene is TRBV11-2, the J gene TRBJ1-1; the D is unclear. The receptor's source is a man aged 18 to 30 who had mild COVID-19 (a few samples of this study predate the infection). Cell type and time point are not known. Specimen: PBMCs or a T cell subset sorted from them (not recorded which). DNA for the CDR3: TGTGCCAGCAGCTCCTCTCTGTTGAACACTGAAGCTTTCTTT. Amino acid sequence: CASSSSLLNTEAFF. Complete variable domain (other parts from reference TRBV11-2 and TRBJ1-1): EAGVAQSPRYKIIEKRQSVAFWCNPISGHATLYWYQQILGQGPKLLIQFQNNGVVDDSQLPKDRFSAERLKGVDSTLKIQPAKLEDSAVYLCASSSSLLNTEAFFGQGTRLTVV.